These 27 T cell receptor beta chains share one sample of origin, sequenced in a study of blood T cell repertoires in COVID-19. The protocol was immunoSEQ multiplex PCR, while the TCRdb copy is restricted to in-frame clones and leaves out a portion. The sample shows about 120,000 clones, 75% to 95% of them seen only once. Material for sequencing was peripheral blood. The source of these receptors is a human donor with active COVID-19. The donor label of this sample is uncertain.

CDR3 protein: CASSLKTGIVRDQPQHF. The CDR3 nucleotides are TGTGCCAGCAGCCTCAAAACAGGGATAGTACGCGATCAGCCCCAGCATTTT. This sequence joins TRBV7-3 and TRBJ1-5; D might be TRBD1 (6 bases). Trimming cost V 5 bases and J 5 bases, with 22 bases left between them. Germline-derived CDR1 and CDR2 are SGHTA and FQGTGA. The CDR3 has 17 residues.

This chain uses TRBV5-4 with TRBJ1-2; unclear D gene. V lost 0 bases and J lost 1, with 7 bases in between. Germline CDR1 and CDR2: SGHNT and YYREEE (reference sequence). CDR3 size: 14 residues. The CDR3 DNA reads TGTGCCAGCAGCTTGGTATCAGTTAACTATGGCTACACCTTC. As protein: CASSLVSVNYGYTF.

The CDR3 DNA reads as TGCGCCAGCAGCTTGGATCTAGCGGGGGAAGATACGCAGTATTTT. This codes for CASSLDLAGEDTQYF. The rearrangement uses TRBV5-1 and TRBJ2-3, with 10 nucleotides matching TRBD2. The CDR3 extends over 15 amino acids. V was pared by 0 bases and J by 5 bases, with 3 bases of the junction left unmatched. Germline V gene lookup returns CDR1 SGHRS and CDR2 YFSETQ.

The CDR3 DNA is TGTGCCAGCAGCAGGACAGGGGGCGGGTTGTTGGACAATGAGCAGTTCTTC. This gives the protein CASSRTGGGLLDNEQFF. The V and J genes are TRBV6-2 or TRBV6-3 and TRBJ2-1; the match to TRBD1 covers 11 bases. The germline V gene encodes CDR1 MNHEY and CDR2 SVGEGT. The CDR3 is 17 residues long. The ends lost 6 bases at V and 5 bases at J; junction bases unmatched: 12.

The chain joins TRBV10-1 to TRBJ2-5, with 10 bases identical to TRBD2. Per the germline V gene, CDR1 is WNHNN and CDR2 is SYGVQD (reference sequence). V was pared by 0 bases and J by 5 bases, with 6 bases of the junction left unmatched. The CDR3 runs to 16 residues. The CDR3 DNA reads TGCGCCAGCAGTGAGTCTTCTAGCGGGGGAACGGAGACCCAGTACTTC. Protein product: CASSESSSGGTETQYF.

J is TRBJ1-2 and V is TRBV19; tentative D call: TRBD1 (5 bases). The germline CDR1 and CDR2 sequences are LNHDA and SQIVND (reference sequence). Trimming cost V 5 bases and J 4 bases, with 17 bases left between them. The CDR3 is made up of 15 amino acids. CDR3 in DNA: TGTGCCAGTAGTTCCTGGGGGGACTATGGCTATGGCTACACCTTC. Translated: CASSSWGDYGYGYTF.

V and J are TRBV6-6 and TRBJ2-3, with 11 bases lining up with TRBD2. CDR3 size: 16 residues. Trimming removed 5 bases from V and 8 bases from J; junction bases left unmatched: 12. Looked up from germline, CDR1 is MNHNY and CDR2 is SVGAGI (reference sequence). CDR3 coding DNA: TGTGCCAGCAGTCCAACTAGCGGGGGCCCGTCGAGTACGCAGTATTTT. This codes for CASSPTSGGPSSTQYF.

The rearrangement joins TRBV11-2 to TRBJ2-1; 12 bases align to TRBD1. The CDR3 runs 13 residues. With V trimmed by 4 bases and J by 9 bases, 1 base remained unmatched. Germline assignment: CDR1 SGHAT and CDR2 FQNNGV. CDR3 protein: CASSWDRGLEQFF. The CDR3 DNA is TGTGCCAGCAGCTGGGACAGGGGGCTTGAGCAGTTCTTC.

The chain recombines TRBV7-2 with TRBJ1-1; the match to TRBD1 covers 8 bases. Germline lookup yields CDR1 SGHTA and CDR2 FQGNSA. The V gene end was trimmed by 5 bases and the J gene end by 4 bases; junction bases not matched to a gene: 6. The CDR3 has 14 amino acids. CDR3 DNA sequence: TGTGCCAGCAGCCTCCCGACAGGGGCCACTGAAGCTTTCTTT. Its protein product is CASSLPTGATEAFF. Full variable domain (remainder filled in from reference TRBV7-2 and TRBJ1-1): GAGVSQSPSNKVTEKGKDVELRCDPISGHTALYWYRQSLGQGLEFLIYFQGNSAPDKSGLPSDRFSAERTGGSVSTLTIQRTQQEDSAVYLCASSLPTGATEAFFGQGTRLTVV.

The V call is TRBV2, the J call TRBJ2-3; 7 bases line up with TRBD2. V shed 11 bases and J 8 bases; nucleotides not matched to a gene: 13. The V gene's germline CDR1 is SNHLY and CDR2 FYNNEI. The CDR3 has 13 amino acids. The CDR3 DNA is TGTGCCCGTCATGGGCTAGCGGAGGGTACGCAGTATTTT. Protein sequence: CARHGLAEGTQYF. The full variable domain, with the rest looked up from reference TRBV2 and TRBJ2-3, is EPEVTQTPSHQVTQMGQEVILRCVPISNHLYFYWYRQILGQKVEFLVSFYNNEISEKSEIFDDQFSVERPDGSNFTLKIRSTKLEDSAMYFCARHGLAEGTQYFGPGTRLTVL.

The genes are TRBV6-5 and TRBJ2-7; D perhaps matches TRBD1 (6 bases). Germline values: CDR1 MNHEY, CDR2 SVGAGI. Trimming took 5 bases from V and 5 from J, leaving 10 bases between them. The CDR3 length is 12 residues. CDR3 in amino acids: CASSRTADEQYF. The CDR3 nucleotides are TGTGCCAGCAGTCGGACAGCCGACGAGCAGTACTTC.

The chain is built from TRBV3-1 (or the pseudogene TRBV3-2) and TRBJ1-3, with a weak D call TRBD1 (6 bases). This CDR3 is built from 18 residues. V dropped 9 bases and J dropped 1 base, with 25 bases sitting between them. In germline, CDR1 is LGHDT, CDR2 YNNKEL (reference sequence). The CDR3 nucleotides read TGTGCCAGACGACAGAAGGGGGAAACAGGGTATTCTGGAAACACCATATATTTT. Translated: CARRQKGETGYSGNTIYF.

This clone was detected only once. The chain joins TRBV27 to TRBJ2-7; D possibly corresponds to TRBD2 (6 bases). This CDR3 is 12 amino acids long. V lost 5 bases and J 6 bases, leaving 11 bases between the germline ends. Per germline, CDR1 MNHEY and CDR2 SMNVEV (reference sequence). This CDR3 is CASSPAGREQYF. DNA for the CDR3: TGTGCCAGCAGTCCGGCGGGACGCGAGCAGTACTTC.

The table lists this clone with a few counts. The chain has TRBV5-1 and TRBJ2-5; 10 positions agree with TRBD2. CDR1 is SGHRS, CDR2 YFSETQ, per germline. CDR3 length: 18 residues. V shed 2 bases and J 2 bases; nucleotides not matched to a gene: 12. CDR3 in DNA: TGCGCCAGCAGCTTTGGTCCCCTAGCGGGGGCCTCGCAAGAGACCCAGTACTTC. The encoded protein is CASSFGPLAGASQETQYF.

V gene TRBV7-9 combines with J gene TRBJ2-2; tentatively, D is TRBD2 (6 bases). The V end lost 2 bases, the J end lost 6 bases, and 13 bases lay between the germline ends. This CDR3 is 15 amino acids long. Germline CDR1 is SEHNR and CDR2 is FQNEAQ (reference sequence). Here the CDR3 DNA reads TGTGCCAGCAGCTTAAGGAGGGTAGACGCCGGGGAGCTGTTTTTT. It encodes CASSLRRVDAGELFF.

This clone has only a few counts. The CDR3 loop reads CASSGPGQSYEQYF. The CDR3 coding sequence is TGTGCCAGCAGTGGTCCGGGACAGTCCTACGAGCAGTACTTC. The rearrangement links TRBV25-1 to TRBJ2-7; 7 bases are a match to TRBD1. The CDR3 has 14 amino acids. Trimming took 4 bases from V and 1 from J; bases not matched to a gene: 4. Germline CDR1 reads MGHDK; CDR2 reads SYGVNS.

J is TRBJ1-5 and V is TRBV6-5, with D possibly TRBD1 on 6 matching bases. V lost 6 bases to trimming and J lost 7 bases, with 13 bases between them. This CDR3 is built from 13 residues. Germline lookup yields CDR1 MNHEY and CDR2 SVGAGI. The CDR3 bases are TGTGCCAGCAGCCCCCACAGGGCACAGCCCCAGCATTTT. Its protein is CASSPHRAQPQHF.

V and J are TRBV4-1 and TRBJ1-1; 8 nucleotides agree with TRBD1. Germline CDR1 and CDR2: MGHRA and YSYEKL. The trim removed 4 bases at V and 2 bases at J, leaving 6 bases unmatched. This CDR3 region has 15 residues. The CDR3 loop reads CASSRKTGANTEAFF. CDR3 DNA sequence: TGCGCCAGCAGCCGCAAGACAGGGGCAAACACTGAAGCTTTCTTT.

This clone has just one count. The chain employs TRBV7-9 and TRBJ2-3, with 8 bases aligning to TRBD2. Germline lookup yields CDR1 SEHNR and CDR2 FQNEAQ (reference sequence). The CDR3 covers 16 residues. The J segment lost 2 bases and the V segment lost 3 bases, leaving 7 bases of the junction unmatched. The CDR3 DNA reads TGTGCCAGCAGCTTCCCCACTAGCGGCTACACAGATACGCAGTATTTT. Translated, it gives CASSFPTSGYTDTQYF.

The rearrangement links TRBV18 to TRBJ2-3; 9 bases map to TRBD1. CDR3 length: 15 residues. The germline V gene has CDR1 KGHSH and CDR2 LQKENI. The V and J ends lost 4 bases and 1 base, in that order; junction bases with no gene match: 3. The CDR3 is CASSLQGAGTDTQYF. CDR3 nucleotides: TGTGCCAGCTCACTACAGGGGGCGGGCACAGATACGCAGTATTTT.

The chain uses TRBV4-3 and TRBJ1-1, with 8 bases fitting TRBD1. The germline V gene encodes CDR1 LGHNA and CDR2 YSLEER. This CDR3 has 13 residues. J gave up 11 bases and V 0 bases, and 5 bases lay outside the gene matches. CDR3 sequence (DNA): TGCGCCAGCAGCCAAGATTCAGGGGGCGATGCTTTCTTT. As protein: CASSQDSGGDAFF.

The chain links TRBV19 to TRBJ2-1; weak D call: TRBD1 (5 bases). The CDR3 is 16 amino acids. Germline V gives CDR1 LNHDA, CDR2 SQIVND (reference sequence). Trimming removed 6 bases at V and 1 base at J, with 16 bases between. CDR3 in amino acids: CASSPGAGMSYNEQFF. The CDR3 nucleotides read TGTGCCAGTAGCCCAGGAGCAGGGATGTCCTACAATGAGCAGTTCTTC.

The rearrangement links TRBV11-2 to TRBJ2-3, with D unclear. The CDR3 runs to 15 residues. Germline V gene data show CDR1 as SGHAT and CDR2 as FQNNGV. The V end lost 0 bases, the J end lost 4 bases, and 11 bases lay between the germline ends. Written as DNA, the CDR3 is TGTGCCAGCAGCTTAGAGAGGCTGGCAGCAGATACGCAGTATTTT. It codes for CASSLERLAADTQYF. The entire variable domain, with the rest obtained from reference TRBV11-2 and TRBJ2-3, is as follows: EAGVAQSPRYKIIEKRQSVAFWCNPISGHATLYWYQQILGQGPKLLIQFQNNGVVDDSQLPKDRFSAERLKGVDSTLKIQPAKLEDSAVYLCASSLERLAADTQYFGPGTRLTVL.

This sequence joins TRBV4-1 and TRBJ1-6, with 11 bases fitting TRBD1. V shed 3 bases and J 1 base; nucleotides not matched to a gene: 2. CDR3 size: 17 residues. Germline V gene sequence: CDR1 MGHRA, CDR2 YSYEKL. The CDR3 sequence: CASSQGTGGSYNSPLHF. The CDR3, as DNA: TGCGCCAGCAGCCAGGGGACAGGGGGGTCCTATAATTCACCCCTCCACTTT.

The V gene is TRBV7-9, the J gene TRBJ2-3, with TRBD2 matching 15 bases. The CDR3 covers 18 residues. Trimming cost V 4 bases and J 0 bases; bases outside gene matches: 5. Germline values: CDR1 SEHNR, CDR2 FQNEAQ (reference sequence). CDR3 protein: CASSSPGLAGGSTDTQYF. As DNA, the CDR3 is TGTGCCAGCAGCTCGCCGGGACTAGCGGGGGGCAGCACAGATACGCAGTATTTT.

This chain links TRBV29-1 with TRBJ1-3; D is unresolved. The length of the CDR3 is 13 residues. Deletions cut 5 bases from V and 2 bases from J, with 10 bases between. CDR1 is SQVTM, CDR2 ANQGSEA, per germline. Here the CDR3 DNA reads TGCAGCGTTATGAGGCCTACTGGAAACACCATATATTTT. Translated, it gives CSVMRPTGNTIYF. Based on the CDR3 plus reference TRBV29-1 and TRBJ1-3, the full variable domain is SAVISQKPSRDICQRGTSLTIQCQVDSQVTMMFWYRQQPGQSLTLIATANQGSEATYESGFVIDKFPISRPNLTFSTLTVSNMSPEDSSIYLCSVMRPTGNTIYFGEGSWLTVV.

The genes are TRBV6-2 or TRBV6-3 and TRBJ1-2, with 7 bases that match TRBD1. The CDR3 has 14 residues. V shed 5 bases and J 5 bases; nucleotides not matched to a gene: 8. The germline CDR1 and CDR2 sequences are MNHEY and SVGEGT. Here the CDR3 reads CASSLQGLGYGYTF. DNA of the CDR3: TGTGCCAGCAGTCTACAGGGGTTAGGATATGGCTACACCTTC.